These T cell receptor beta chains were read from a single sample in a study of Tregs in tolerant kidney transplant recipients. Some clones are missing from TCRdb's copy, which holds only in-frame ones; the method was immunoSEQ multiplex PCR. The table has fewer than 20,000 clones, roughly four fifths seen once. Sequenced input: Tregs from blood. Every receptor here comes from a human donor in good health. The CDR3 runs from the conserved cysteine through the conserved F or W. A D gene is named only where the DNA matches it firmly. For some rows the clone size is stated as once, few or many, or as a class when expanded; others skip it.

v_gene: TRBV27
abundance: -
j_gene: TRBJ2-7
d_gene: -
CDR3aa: CASSRRDRVEIEQYF
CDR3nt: TGTGCCAGCAGTCGCCGGGACCGGGTGGAGATCGAGCAGTACTTC

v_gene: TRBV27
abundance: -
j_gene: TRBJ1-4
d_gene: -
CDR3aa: CASSLTGSNEKLFF
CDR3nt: TGTGCCAGCAGTTTGACGGGATCTAATGAAAAACTGTTTTTT

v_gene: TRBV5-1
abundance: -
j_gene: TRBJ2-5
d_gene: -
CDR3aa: CASSLDGTETQYF
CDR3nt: TGCGCCAGCAGCTTGGACGGCACAGAGACCCAGTACTTC

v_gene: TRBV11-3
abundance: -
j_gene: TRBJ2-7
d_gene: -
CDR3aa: CASSSRTLSSYEQYF
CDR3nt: TGTGCCAGCAGCTCAAGGACTTTGAGCTCCTACGAGCAGTACTTC

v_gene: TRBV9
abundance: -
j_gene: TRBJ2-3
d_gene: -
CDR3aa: CASSVGPSTDTQYF
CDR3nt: TGTGCCAGCAGCGTGGGCCCCTCTACAGATACGCAGTATTTT

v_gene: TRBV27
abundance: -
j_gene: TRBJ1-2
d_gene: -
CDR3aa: CASTPRAAVNYGYTF
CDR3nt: TGTGCCAGCACCCCAAGGGCTGCAGTCAACTATGGCTACACCTTC

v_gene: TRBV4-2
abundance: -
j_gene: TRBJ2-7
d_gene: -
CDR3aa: CASSQDWQGPYEQYF
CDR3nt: TGTGCCAGCAGCCAAGATTGGCAGGGCCCCTACGAGCAGTACTTC

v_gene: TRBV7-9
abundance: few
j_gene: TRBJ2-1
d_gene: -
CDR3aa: CASSLAIGEQFF
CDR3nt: TGTGCCAGCAGCTTAGCTATAGGTGAGCAGTTCTTC

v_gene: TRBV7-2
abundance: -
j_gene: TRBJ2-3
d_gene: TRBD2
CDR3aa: CASGLAGNTDTQYF
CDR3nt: TGTGCCAGCGGTTTAGCGGGGAACACAGATACGCAGTATTTT

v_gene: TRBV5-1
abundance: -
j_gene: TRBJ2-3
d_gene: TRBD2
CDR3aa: CASSLGLAGGPDTQYF
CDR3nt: TGCGCCAGCAGCTTGGGACTAGCGGGAGGGCCGGATACGCAGTATTTT

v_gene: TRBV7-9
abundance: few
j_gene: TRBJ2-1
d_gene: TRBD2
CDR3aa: CASSLALAGRNEQFF
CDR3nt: TGTGCCAGCAGCTTAGCACTAGCGGGACGGAATGAGCAGTTCTTC

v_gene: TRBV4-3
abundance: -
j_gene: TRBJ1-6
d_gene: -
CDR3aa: CASSRAGTYYNSPLHF
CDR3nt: TGCGCCAGCAGCCGTGCCGGGACCTACTATAATTCACCCCTCCACTTT

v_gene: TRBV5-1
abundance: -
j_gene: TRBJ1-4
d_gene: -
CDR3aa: CASSLTAGANEKLFF
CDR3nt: TGCGCCAGCAGCCTAACCGCGGGGGCTAATGAAAAACTGTTTTTT

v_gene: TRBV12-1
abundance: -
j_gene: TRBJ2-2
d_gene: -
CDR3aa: CASSLGGESTGELFF
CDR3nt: TGTGCCAGCAGCTTAGGAGGGGAGAGCACCGGGGAGCTGTTTTTT

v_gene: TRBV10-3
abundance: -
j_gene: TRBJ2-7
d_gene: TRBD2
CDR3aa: CAINPGLEIYEQYF
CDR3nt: TGTGCCATCAACCCGGGACTAGAGATTTACGAGCAGTACTTC

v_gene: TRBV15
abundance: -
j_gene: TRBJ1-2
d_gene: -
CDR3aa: CATSREGDRGYTF
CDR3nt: TGTGCCACCAGCAGAGAGGGGGATCGGGGCTACACCTTC

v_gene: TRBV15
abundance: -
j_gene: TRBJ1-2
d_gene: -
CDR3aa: CATSRDPEGRIGYTF
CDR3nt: TGTGCCACCAGCAGAGATCCGGAGGGGAGGATTGGCTACACCTTC

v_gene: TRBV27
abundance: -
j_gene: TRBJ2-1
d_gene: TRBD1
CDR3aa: CASSFQGAPYNEQFF
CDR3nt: TGTGCCAGCAGTTTCCAGGGGGCCCCCTACAATGAGCAGTTCTTC

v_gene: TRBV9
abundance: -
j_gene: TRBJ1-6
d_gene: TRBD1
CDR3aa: CASSLGTGAGNSPLHF
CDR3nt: TGTGCCAGCAGCCTCGGGACAGGGGCCGGAAATTCACCCCTCCACTTT

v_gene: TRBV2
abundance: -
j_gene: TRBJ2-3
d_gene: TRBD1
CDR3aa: CASSVGRGRDTQYF
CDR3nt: TGTGCCAGCAGTGTGGGCAGGGGGAGAGATACGCAGTATTTT

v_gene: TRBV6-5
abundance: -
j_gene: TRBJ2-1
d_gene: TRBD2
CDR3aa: CASSLTSGTFNEQFF
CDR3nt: TGTGCCAGCAGCCTAACTAGCGGGACCTTCAATGAGCAGTTCTTC

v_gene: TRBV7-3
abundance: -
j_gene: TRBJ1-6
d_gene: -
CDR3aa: CASSLMGGANSPLHF
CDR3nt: TGTGCCAGCAGCTTAATGGGGGGGGCTAATTCACCCCTCCACTTT

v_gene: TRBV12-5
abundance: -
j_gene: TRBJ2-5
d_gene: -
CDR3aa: CASGPPYQGGETQYF
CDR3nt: TGTGCTAGTGGTCCCCCCTACCAGGGAGGCGAGACCCAGTACTTC

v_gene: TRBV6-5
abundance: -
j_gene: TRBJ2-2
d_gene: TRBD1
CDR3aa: CASSYGTGGTGELFF
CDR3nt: TGTGCCAGCAGTTACGGGACAGGGGGCACCGGGGAGCTGTTTTTT

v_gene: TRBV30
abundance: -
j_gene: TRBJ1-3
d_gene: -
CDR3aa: CAWSRLGQGNTIYF
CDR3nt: TGTGCCTGGAGTCGCCTCGGGCAAGGAAACACCATATATTTT

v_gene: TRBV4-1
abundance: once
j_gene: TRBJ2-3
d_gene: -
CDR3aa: CASSQDWGQDTQYF
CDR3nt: TGCGCCAGCAGCCAAGATTGGGGGCAGGATACGCAGTATTTT

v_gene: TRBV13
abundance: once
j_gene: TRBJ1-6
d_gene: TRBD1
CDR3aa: CASSLYRGPPLHF
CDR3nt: TGTGCCAGCAGCCTCTACAGGGGCCCACCCCTCCACTTT

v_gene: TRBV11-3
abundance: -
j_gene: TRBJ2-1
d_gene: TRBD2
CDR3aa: CASSLRLAGGLDEQFF
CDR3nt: TGTGCCAGCAGCCTTCGACTAGCGGGAGGGTTGGATGAGCAGTTCTTC

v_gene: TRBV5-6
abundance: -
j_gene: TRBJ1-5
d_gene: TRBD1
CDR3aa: CASSPGGLNQPQHF
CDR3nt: TGTGCCAGCAGCCCAGGGGGCCTCAATCAGCCCCAGCATTTT

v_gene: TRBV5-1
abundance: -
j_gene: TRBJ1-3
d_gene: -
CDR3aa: CASSLGDPNTIYF
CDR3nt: TGCGCCAGCAGCTTGGGGGACCCGAACACCATATATTTT

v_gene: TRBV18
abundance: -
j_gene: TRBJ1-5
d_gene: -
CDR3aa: CASSPRQAGGNQPQHF
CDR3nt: TGTGCCAGCTCACCCCGACAGGCCGGGGGCAATCAGCCCCAGCATTTT

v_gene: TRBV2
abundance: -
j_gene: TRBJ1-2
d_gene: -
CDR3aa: CASSTGAGYGYTF
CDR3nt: TGTGCCAGCAGTACGGGGGCCGGCTATGGCTACACCTTC

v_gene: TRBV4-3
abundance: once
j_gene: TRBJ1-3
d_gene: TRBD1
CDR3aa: CASSPEWGQGVRFRSGNTIYF
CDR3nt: TGCGCCAGCAGCCCCGAATGGGGACAGGGGGTAAGGTTTCGGTCTGGAAACACCATATATTTT

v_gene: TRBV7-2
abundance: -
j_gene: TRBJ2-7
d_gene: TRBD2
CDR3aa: CASSPFGGGPLYEQYF
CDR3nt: TGTGCCAGCAGCCCCTTCGGCGGGGGGCCACTCTACGAGCAGTACTTC

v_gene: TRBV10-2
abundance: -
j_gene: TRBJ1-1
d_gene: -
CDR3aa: CASSRDKWAEAFF
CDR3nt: TGCGCCAGCAGCCGAGACAAATGGGCTGAAGCTTTCTTT

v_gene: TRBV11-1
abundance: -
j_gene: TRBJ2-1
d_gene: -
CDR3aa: CASSPRGLAVYNEQFF
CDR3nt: TGTGCCAGCAGCCCCAGGGGGCTAGCGGTGTACAATGAGCAGTTCTTC

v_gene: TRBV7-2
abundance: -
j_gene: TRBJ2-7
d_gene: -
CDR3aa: CASSLAFTGYSGQPTTYEQYF
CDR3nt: TGTGCCAGCAGCTTAGCGTTTACGGGGTATTCCGGACAGCCGACTACCTACGAGCAGTACTTC

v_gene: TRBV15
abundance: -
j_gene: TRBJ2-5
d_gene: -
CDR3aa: CATSMGAQETQYF
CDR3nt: TGTGCCACCAGCATGGGGGCGCAGGAGACCCAGTACTTC

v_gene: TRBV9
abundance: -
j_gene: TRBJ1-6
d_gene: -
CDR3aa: CASSKEFNSPLHF
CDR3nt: TGTGCCAGCAGCAAAGAGTTCAATTCACCCCTCCACTTT

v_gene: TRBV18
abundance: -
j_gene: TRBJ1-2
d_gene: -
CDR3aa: CASSPPVNYGYTF
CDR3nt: TGTGCCAGCTCACCACCGGTAAACTATGGCTACACCTTC

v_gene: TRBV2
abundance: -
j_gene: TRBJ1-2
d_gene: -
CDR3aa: CASIPPNYGYTF
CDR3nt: TGTGCCTCCATCCCCCCTAACTATGGCTACACCTTC

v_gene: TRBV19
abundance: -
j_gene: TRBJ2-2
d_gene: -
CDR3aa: CASSRQTNTGELFF
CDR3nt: TGTGCCAGTAGCAGACAGACGAACACCGGGGAGCTGTTTTTT

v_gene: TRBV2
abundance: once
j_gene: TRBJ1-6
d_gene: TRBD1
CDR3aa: CASSINRGPVDNSPLHF
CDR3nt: TGTGCCAGCAGTATAAACAGGGGACCCGTGGATAATTCACCCCTCCACTTT

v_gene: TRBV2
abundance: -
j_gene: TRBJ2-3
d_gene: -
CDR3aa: CASSDPGPGGDTQYF
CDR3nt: TGTGCCAGCAGCGATCCGGGACCCGGAGGAGATACGCAGTATTTT

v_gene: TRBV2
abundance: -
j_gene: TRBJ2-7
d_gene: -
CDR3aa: CASSERWDLEQYF
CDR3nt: TGTGCCAGCAGTGAAAGGTGGGACCTCGAGCAGTACTTC

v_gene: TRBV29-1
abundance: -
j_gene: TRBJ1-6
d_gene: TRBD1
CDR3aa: CSVIGTVGNSPLHF
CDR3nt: TGCAGCGTCATCGGGACAGTGGGTAATTCACCCCTCCACTTT

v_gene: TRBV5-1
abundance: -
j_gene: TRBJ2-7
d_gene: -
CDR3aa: CASSLWASGQGRTYEQYF
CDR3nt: TGCGCCAGCAGCTTGTGGGCCTCCGGCCAAGGGCGCACCTACGAGCAGTACTTC

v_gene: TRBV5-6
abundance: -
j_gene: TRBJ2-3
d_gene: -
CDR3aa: CASSLVQGRTDTQYF
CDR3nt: TGTGCCAGCAGCTTGGTACAGGGGAGGACAGATACGCAGTATTTT

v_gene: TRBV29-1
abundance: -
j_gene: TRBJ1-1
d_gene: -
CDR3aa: CSADLQVNTEAFF
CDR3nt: TGCAGCGCCGACCTACAGGTGAACACTGAAGCTTTCTTT

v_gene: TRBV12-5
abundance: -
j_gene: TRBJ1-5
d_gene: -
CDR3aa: CASGLGTGISGRPQHF
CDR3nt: TGTGCTAGTGGTTTGGGCACCGGGATCTCAGGGCGGCCCCAGCATTTT

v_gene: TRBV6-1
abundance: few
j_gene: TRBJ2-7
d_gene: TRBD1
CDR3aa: CASRPSGTGIHEQYF
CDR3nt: TGTGCCAGCAGACCCTCCGGGACAGGGATTCACGAGCAGTACTTC

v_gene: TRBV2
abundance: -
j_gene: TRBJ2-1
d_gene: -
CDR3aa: CASRQGIGYNEQFF
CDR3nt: TGTGCCAGCCGGCAGGGAATCGGCTACAATGAGCAGTTCTTC

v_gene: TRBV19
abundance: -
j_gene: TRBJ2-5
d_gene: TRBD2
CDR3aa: CASSRTSVETQYF
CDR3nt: TGTGCCAGTAGCCGGACTAGCGTGGAGACCCAGTACTTC

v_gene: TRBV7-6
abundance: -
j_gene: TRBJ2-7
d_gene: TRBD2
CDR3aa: CASSVQPLAVSSYEQYF
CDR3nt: TGTGCCAGCAGTGTACAGCCTCTAGCGGTAAGCTCCTACGAGCAGTACTTC

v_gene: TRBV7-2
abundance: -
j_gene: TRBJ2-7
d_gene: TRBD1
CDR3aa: CASSLTPRGSQYF
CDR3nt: TGTGCCAGCAGCTTAACTCCCAGGGGGAGTCAGTACTTC

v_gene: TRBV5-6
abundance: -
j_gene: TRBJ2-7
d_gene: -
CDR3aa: CASSLYGAPTEQYF
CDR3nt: TGTGCCAGCAGCTTGTACGGCGCTCCTACGGAGCAGTACTTC

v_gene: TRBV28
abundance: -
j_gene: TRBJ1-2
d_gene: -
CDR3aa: CASSEGVGYGYTF
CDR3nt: TGTGCCAGCAGTGAAGGGGTAGGCTATGGCTACACCTTC

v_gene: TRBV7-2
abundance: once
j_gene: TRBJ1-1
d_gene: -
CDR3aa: CASSRGFTEAFF
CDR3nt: TGTGCCAGCAGCCGGGGTTTCACTGAAGCTTTCTTT

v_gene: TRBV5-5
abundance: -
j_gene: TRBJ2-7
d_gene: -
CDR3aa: CASSQGNSAMYEQYF
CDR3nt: TGTGCCAGCAGCCAAGGCAACTCGGCCATGTACGAGCAGTACTTC

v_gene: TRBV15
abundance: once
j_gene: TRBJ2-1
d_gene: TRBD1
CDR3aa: CATSRGRDRGNEQFF
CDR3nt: TGTGCCACCAGCAGAGGCCGGGACAGGGGGAATGAGCAGTTCTTC